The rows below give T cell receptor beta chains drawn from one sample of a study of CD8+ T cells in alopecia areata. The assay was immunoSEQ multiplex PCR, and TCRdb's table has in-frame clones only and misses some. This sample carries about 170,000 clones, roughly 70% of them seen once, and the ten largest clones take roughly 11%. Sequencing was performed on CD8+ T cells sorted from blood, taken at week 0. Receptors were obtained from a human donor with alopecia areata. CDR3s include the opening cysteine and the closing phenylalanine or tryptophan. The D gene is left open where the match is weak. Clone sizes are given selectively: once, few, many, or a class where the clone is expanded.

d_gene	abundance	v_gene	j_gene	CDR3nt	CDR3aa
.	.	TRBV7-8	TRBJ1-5	TGTGCCAGCAGCTTGTGGTATGGGGGGGGAAACCAGCCCCAGCATTTT	CASSLWYGGGNQPQHF
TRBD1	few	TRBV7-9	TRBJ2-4	TGTGCCAGCAGCGACCGGGACAGAAGCGACAAAAACATTCAGTACTTC	CASSDRDRSDKNIQYF
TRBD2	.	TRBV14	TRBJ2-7	TGTGCCAGCAGCCAAGAAGGACTAGCGGCCTACGAGCAGTACTTC	CASSQEGLAAYEQYF
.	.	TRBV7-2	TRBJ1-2	TGTGCCAGCAGCTTAGGGATCTACGGCTATGGCTACACCTTC	CASSLGIYGYGYTF
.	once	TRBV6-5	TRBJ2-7	TGTGCCAGCAGCCCCGGGGCGGGGCCCTACGAGCAGTACTTC	CASSPGAGPYEQYF
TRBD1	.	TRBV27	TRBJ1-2	TGTGCCACAGGGCAGGGGGCTTATGGCTACACCTTC	CATGQGAYGYTF
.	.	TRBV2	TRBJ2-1	TGTGCCAGCATCGGCGGCGTGGGGTTCTTC	CASIGGVGFF
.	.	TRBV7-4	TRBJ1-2	TGTGCCAGCAGCTTCCCTCCCTCGGGGGCCTATGGCTACACCTTC	CASSFPPSGAYGYTF
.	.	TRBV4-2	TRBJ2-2	TGTGCCAGCAGCCCAGACCTCGGACATCAAGGCACCGGGGAGCTGTTTTTT	CASSPDLGHQGTGELFF
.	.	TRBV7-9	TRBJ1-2	TGTGCCAGCATGGGGGGCGGACGCTATGGCTACACCTTC	CASMGGGRYGYTF
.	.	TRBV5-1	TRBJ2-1	TGCGCCAGCAGCTTGGGGGCAGGCTCGAATGAGCAGTTCTTC	CASSLGAGSNEQFF
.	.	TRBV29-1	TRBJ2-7	TGCAGCGTTGCCAGGGACCTAAACCCACGTTACGAGCAGTACTTC	CSVARDLNPRYEQYF
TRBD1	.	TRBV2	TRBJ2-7	TGTGCCAGCGGGAAGGGGGCGTGGTACGAGCAGTACTTC	CASGKGAWYEQYF
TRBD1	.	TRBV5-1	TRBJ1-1	TGCGCCAGCAGCTGGGGTCGGGACAGCCCTGAAGCTTTCTTT	CASSWGRDSPEAFF
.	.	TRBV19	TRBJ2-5	TGTGCCAGTAGTATAGAGGGCCGTCAAGAGACCCAGTACTTC	CASSIEGRQETQYF
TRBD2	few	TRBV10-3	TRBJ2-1	TGTGCCATCAGTGACTCGGGGGGGAAAATGTGGGACAATGAGCAGTTCTTC	CAISDSGGKMWDNEQFF